This TCR beta chain was recovered during a study of shared clonotypes between healthy human individuals. Study-level information: Each donor's CD4 naive and CD4 memory cells filled three plates apiece, CD8 naive two, and CD8 memory one. General study results and limits: Memory subsets had estimated richness that was generally smaller than that of naive subsets.

Using approximately 200 ng DNA, approximately 30,000 T cell genomes, the sorted-subset replicate PCRs were run. Method: immunoSEQ multiplex PCR; TCRdb's copy keeps in-frame clones and lacks some. The sample has about 340,000 clones; around 67% are singletons. Germline V CDR1 and CDR2: MNHEY, SMNVEV (reference sequence). The V gene lost 3 bases and the J gene lost 3 bases, with 9 bases spanning the gap. The CDR3 is 13 residues long. Of note for this clone: Its antigen is unidentified.

This sequence joins TRBV27 and TRBJ2-7; D is ambiguous. This clonotype was sampled from a man aged 25-45 years in good health. The source material was memory CD4+ T cells sorted from blood. Subset of the sample: CD45RA-negative fraction. CDR3 sequence (DNA): TGTGCCAGCAGTTTTGCCCACTACTACGAGCAGTACTTC. The encoded protein is CASSFAHYYEQYF.